The 11 T cell receptor beta chains in this list originate from one sample, sequenced in a study of blood T cell repertoires in COVID-19. Clones were read by immunoSEQ multiplex PCR, and TCRdb kept only the in-frame ones, dropping some. This sample has about 90,000 clones, with 75% to 85% found just once. Sequencing used peripheral blood. Every receptor here comes from a woman between 65 and 79 years old with acute or convalescent COVID-19.

This chain connects TRBV19 to TRBJ1-1; 7 nucleotides line up with TRBD1. Germline values: CDR1 LNHDA, CDR2 SQIVND (reference sequence). With 5 bases clipped from V and 5 bases from J, the junction kept 11 bases outside the gene matches. This CDR3 has 15 amino acids. CDR3 residues: CASSRQGEVGTEAFF. Written as DNA, the CDR3 is TGTGCCAGTAGTCGGCAGGGGGAGGTAGGTACTGAAGCTTTCTTT.

V usage is TRBV28 and J usage is TRBJ2-5; D is undetermined. Germline V gene data show CDR1 as MDHEN and CDR2 as SYDVKM. The V end lost 7 bases, the J end lost 1 base, and 10 bases lay between the germline ends. This CDR3 contains 13 residues. The DNA of the CDR3 is TGTGCCAGCATGGGCCGCCTCCAAGAGACCCAGTACTTC. Translation: CASMGRLQETQYF. Using reference TRBV28 and TRBJ2-5 for the parts outside the CDR3, the full variable domain is DVKVTQSSRYLVKRTGEKVFLECVQDMDHENMFWYRQDPGLGLRLIYFSYDVKMKEKGDIPEGYSVSREKKERFSLILESASTNQTSMYLCASMGRLQETQYFGPGTRLLVL.

The rearrangement uses TRBV6-5 and TRBJ1-3; possible D gene TRBD1, 5 bases. Per germline, CDR1 MNHEY and CDR2 SVGAGI. Trimming took off 2 bases at V and 0 bases at J, with 11 bases between the two ends. This CDR3 is 16 amino acids long. The chain's CDR3 is CASSYAGRSSGNTIYF. CDR3 DNA sequence: TGTGCCAGCAGTTACGCGGGGCGAAGCTCTGGAAACACCATATATTTT.

The V and J genes are TRBV5-1 and TRBJ2-7; TRBD2 matches 7 bases. This CDR3 region has 13 residues. The V segment lost 4 bases and the J segment 5 bases; nucleotides outside the gene matches: 6. Germline V lookup: CDR1 SGHRS, CDR2 YFSETQ. Written as DNA, the CDR3 is TGCGCCAGCAGCCCGGTGGCGGGGGACGAGCAGTACTTC. As protein: CASSPVAGDEQYF.

The genes are TRBV11-2 and TRBJ2-5; 9 bases map to TRBD2. Germline trimming cut 1 base from V and 4 bases from J; bases unmatched to any gene: 4. The germline V gene encodes CDR1 SGHAT and CDR2 FQNNGV. The CDR3 consists of 15 residues. The CDR3 nucleotides read TGTGCCAGCAGCTTAGGCGGGAGGGCCATAGAGACCCAGTACTTC. It yields the protein CASSLGGRAIETQYF.

Only a few counts were recorded for this clone. V usage is TRBV10-2 and J usage is TRBJ1-2; a possible D gene is TRBD1 (6 bases). CDR3 length equals 13 residues. Per the germline V gene, CDR1 is WSHSY and CDR2 is SAAADI. Trimming took 5 bases from V and 7 from J, leaving 14 bases between them. The CDR3 DNA reads as TGCGCCAGCAGTCCTCAACAGGGCTCTGGCTACACCTTC. Its translation: CASSPQQGSGYTF.

The chain carries TRBV18 and TRBJ1-2, with no clear D. The CDR3 length is 15 residues. With 0 bases removed from V and 8 bases from J, the gap between germline ends came to 16 bases. In germline, CDR1 is KGHSH, CDR2 LQKENI. CDR3 amino acids: CASSPPIRGSGGYTF. The CDR3 bases are TGTGCCAGCTCACCACCGATACGGGGATCTGGCGGCTACACCTTC.

The chain employs TRBV28 and TRBJ2-4; D might be TRBD2 (6 bases). The CDR3 totals 15 residues. V was trimmed by 3 bases and J by 0 bases, leaving 9 bases between them. CDR1 is MDHEN and CDR2 is SYDVKM in the germline V gene. This CDR3 is CASSFLGLAKNIQYF. CDR3 DNA: TGTGCCAGCAGTTTCCTGGGACTAGCCAAAAACATTCAGTACTTC. Variable domain in full (rest from reference TRBV28 and TRBJ2-4): DVKVTQSSRYLVKRTGEKVFLECVQDMDHENMFWYRQDPGLGLRLIYFSYDVKMKEKGDIPEGYSVSREKKERFSLILESASTNQTSMYLCASSFLGLAKNIQYFGAGTRLSVL.

The chain carries TRBV19 and TRBJ2-1; 8 nucleotides agree with TRBD2. Germline V gene sequence: CDR1 LNHDA, CDR2 SQIVND (reference sequence). The CDR3 consists of 13 residues. Trimming cost V 9 bases and J 7 bases; bases outside gene matches: 8. CDR3 region: CASVGGANNEQFF. Written as DNA, the CDR3 is TGTGCCAGCGTCGGGGGGGCTAATAATGAGCAGTTCTTC.

This clone was counted only a few times. J is TRBJ2-7 and V is TRBV2, with D tentatively TRBD1 (6 bases). Germline values: CDR1 SNHLY, CDR2 FYNNEI. The V and J ends lost 2 bases and 7 bases respectively, with 15 bases between them. The CDR3 spans 14 residues. The CDR3 DNA reads as TGTGCCAGCAGTGAATCGGCAGGGGACGGAGAGCAGTACTTC. Translation: CASSESAGDGEQYF.

V and J are TRBV27 and TRBJ2-7; unclear D gene. Per the germline V gene, CDR1 is MNHEY and CDR2 is SMNVEV (reference sequence). The length of the CDR3 is 14 residues. Between the trimmed V and J ends, which lost 2 bases and 0 bases, there was a span of 8 bases. Here the CDR3 DNA reads TGTGCCAGCAGTTTAGGGCTGAGCTCCTACGAGCAGTACTTC. Encoded protein: CASSLGLSSYEQYF.